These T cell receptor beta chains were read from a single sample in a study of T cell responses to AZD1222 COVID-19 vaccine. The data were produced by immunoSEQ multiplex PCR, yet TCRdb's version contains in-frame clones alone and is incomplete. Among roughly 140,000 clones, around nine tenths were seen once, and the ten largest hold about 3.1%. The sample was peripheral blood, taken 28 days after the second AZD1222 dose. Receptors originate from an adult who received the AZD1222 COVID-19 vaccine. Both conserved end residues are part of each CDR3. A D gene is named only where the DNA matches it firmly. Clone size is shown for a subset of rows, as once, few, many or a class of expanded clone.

TGTGCCAGCAGCCCACAGGGTGGAATTCCCACAGATACGCAGTATTTT | CASSPQGGIPTDTQYF | TRBJ2-3 | TRBV7-9 | NA | NA
TGTGCCATCAGTGAGCATCCAGGGAACCAAGAGACCCAGTACTTC | CAISEHPGNQETQYF | TRBJ2-5 | TRBV10-3 | NA | NA
TGTGCCAGCAGATCCTACGAGCAGTACTTC | CASRSYEQYF | TRBJ2-7 | TRBV2 | NA | NA
TGTGCCAGCAGCTTAAGTGGCAGGGGGGACACCGGGGAGCTGTTTTTT | CASSLSGRGDTGELFF | TRBJ2-2 | TRBV7-3 | NA | NA
TGTGCCAGCAGCTTTAATAAGCGAGGCACCGGGGAGCTGTTTTTT | CASSFNKRGTGELFF | TRBJ2-2 | TRBV11-2 | NA | NA
TGTGCCAGTAGTATAGATTATCCAGGGGGCGCGGTTTTCGGCAACACTGAAGCTTTCTTT | CASSIDYPGGAVFGNTEAFF | TRBJ1-1 | TRBV19 | NA | TRBD1
TGTGCCAGCAGCCCCACCTCCCTAGCGGGGGACCTGAGGGCCCAGTACTTC | CASSPTSLAGDLRAQYF | TRBJ2-5 | TRBV3-1/TRBV3-2 | once | TRBD2
TGTGCCAGCAGTTCCGGGACTAGCGCCTCAGATACGCAGTATTTT | CASSSGTSASDTQYF | TRBJ2-3 | TRBV6-6 | NA | TRBD2
TGTGCCAGCAGTGGAGGGGGACTAGCGGGAGGAACTGAGCAGTTCTTC | CASSGGGLAGGTEQFF | TRBJ2-1 | TRBV6-1 | NA | TRBD2
TGTGCCAGCAGCTTCGGCCAGGGCACTAATGAAAAACTGTTTTTT | CASSFGQGTNEKLFF | TRBJ1-4 | TRBV7-9 | NA | NA
TGTGCCAGCAGCTTGTCCGGGACTGGCTTATACGAGCAGTACTTC | CASSLSGTGLYEQYF | TRBJ2-7 | TRBV13 | few | NA
TGCAGCGCTGACATCTATGGCTACACCTTC | CSADIYGYTF | TRBJ1-2 | TRBV29-1 | NA | NA
TGTGCCAGTACGGACGGAAATAATGAAAAACTGTTTTTT | CASTDGNNEKLFF | TRBJ1-4 | TRBV19 | NA | NA
TGTGCCAGCAGTTGGGGGCTGGGGGATGAGCAGTTCTTC | CASSWGLGDEQFF | TRBJ2-1 | TRBV11-3 | NA | NA
TGTGCCTGGGCCGCAAGCTCCTACAATGAGCAGTTCTTC | CAWAASSYNEQFF | TRBJ2-1 | TRBV30 | NA | NA
TGCGCCAGCAGCTTGGTGGCAGGCTCCTACAATGAGCAGTTCTTC | CASSLVAGSYNEQFF | TRBJ2-1 | TRBV5-1 | NA | NA
TGTGCCAGCAGCCCCGACGGGGGGGAATATGGCTACACCTTC | CASSPDGGEYGYTF | TRBJ1-2 | TRBV3-1/TRBV3-2 | once | NA